Sequencing of this T cell receptor (beta chain) was carried out in a study of cytomegalovirus exposure and HLA in healthy donors. Study-level findings and limits: An analysis done earlier found most TCR beta V segments productive about 87% or about 30% of the time. Trimming of TCR beta V- and J-genes showed a link, identified in a later analysis, to a missense DCLRE1C variant. Cytomegalovirus association was assigned to around 150 TCR beta chains.

With regard to this clone: Its antigen is not identified.

The J segment lost 4 bases and the V segment lost 4 bases, leaving 7 bases of the junction unmatched. Germline CDR1 SGHDT, CDR2 YYEEEE. This CDR3 is 15 amino acids long. Sampled while nominally healthy, donors likely had unrecorded immune exposures. Primers included in the PCR were 60 Vbeta and 13 Jbeta primers. The assay was immunoSEQ multiplex PCR, and TCRdb's table has in-frame clones only and misses some. This sample has under 200,000 clones, with over 65% found just once. Sample: PBMCs. V usage is TRBV5-6 and J usage is TRBJ2-3, with 9 bases fitting TRBD2. The source is a woman in her twenties or thirties in good health and CMV-seronegative. In nucleotides, the CDR3 is TGTGCCAGCAGCCCGACTAGCGGTTACTCAGATACGCAGTATTTT. The encoded protein is CASSPTSGYSDTQYF.